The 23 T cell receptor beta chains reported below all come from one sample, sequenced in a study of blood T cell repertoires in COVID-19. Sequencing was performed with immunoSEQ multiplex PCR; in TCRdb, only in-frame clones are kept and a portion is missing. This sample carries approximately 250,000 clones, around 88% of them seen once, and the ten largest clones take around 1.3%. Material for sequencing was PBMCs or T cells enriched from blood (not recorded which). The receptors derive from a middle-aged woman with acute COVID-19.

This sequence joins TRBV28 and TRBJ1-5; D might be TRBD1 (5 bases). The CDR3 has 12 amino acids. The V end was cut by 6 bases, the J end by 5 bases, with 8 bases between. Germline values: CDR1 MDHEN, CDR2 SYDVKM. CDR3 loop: CASRQGDQPQHF. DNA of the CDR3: TGTGCCAGCAGGCAGGGCGATCAGCCCCAGCATTTT.

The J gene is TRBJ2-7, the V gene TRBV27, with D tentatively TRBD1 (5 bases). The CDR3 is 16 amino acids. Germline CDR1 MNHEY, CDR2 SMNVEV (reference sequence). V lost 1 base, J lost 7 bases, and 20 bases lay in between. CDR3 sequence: CASSLYRTPLFSEQYF. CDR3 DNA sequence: TGTGCCAGCAGTTTATACAGGACCCCCCTTTTTTCGGAGCAGTACTTC.

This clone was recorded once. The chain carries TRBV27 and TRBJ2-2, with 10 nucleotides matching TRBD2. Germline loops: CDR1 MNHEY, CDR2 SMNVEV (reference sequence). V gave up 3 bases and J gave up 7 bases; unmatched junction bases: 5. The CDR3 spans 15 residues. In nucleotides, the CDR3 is TGTGCCAGCAGTTTGAATCTAGCGGGAGTCGGGGAGCTGTTTTTT. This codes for CASSLNLAGVGELFF.

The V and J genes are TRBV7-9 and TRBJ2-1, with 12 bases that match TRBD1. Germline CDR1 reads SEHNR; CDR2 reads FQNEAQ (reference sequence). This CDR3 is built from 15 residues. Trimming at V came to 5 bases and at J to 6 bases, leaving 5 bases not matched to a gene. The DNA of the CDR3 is TGTGCCAGCAGCATCGGGACAGGGGGCCCCAATGAGCAGTTCTTC. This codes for CASSIGTGGPNEQFF.

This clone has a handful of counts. DNA of the CDR3: TGTGCCAGCAGCCATCTATATCAGCCCCAGCATTTT. This translates into CASSHLYQPQHF. The rearrangement uses TRBV7-8 and TRBJ1-5, with D uncertain. V lost 5 bases and J lost 5, with 7 bases in between. This CDR3 is 12 amino acids long. Germline CDR1 SGHVS, CDR2 FQNEAQ.

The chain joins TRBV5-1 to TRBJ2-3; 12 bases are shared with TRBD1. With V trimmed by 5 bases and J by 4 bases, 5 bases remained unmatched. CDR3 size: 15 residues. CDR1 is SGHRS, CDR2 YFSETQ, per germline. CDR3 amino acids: CASSQGQGAPDTQYF. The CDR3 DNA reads TGCGCCAGCAGTCAGGGACAGGGGGCCCCAGATACGCAGTATTTT.

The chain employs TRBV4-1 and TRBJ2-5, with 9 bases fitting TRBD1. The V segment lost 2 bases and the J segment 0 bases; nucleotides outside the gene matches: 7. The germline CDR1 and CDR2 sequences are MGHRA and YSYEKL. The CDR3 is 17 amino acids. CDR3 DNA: TGCGCCAGCAGCCAAACCGGGACAGGGCCGTACCAAGAGACCCAGTACTTC. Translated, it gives CASSQTGTGPYQETQYF.

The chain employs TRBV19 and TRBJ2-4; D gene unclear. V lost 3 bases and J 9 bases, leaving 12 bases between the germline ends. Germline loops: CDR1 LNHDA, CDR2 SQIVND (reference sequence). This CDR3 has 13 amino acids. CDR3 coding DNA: TGTGCCAGTAGTATGATGGAGTTGGGCATTCAGTACTTC. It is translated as CASSMMELGIQYF.

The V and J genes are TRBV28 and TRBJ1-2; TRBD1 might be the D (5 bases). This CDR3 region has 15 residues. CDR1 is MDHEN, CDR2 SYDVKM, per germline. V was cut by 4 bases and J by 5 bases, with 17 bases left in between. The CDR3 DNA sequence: TGTGCCAGCAGTTCTGGGGCGCTCAGGCGGTATGGCTACACCTTC. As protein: CASSSGALRRYGYTF.

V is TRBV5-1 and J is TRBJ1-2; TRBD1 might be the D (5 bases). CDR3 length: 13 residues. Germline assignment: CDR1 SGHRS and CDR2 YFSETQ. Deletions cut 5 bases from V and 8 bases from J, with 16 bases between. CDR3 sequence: CASRLPSGDGYTF. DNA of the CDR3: TGCGCCAGCAGATTGCCCTCGGGGGACGGCTACACCTTC. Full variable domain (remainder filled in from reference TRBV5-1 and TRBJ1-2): KAGVTQTPRYLIKTRGQQVTLSCSPISGHRSVSWYQQTPGQGLQFLFEYFSETQRNKGNFPGRFSGRQFSNSRSEMNVSTLELGDSALYLCASRLPSGDGYTFGSGTRLTVV.

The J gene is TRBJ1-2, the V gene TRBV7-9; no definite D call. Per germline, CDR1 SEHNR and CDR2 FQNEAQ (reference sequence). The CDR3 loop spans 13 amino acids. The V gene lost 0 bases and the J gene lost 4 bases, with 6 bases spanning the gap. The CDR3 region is CASSLAEFYGYTF. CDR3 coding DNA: TGTGCCAGCAGCTTAGCCGAGTTCTATGGCTACACCTTC.

The CDR3 sequence: CASSLGTGGFQPQHF. The CDR3 nucleotides are TGTGCCAGCAGCCTAGGGACAGGGGGCTTTCAGCCCCAGCATTTT. The chain combines TRBV3-1 (or the pseudogene TRBV3-2) with TRBJ1-5, with 12 bases lining up with TRBD1. Germline values: CDR1 LGHDT, CDR2 YNNKEL (reference sequence). The CDR3 length is 15 residues. V was pared by 4 bases and J by 6 bases, with 4 bases of the junction left unmatched.

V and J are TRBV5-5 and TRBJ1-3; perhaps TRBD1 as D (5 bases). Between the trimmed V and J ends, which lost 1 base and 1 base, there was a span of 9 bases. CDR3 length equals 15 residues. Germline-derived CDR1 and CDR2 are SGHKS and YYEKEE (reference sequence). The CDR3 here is CASSLIPGSGNTIYF. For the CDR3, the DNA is TGTGCCAGCAGCTTGATACCAGGGTCTGGAAACACCATATATTTT.

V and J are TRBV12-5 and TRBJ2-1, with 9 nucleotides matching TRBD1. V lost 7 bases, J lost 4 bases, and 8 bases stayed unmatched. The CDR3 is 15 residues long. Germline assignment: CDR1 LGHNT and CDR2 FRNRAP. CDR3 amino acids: CASATGQGDYNEQFF. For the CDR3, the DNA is TGTGCTAGTGCTACGGGACAGGGTGATTACAATGAGCAGTTCTTC.

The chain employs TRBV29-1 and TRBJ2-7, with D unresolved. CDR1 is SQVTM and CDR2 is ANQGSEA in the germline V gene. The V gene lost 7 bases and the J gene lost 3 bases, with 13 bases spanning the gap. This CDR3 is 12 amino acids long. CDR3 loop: CSGIARNYEQYF. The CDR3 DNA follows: TGCAGCGGCATCGCCAGGAACTACGAGCAGTACTTC.

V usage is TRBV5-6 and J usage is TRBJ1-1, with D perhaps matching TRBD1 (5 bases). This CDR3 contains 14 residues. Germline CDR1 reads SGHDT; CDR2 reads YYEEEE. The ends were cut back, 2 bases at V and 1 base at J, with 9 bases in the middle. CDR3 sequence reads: CASSFDTGNTEAFF. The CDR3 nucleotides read TGTGCCAGCAGCTTCGATACAGGGAACACTGAAGCTTTCTTT.

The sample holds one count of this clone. CDR3 sequence (DNA): TGTGCCAGCAGTTTATGGCACAGGGGGAACTATGGCTACACCTTC. Translation: CASSLWHRGNYGYTF. J is TRBJ1-2 and V is TRBV28; 8 bases match TRBD1. The V and J ends lost 0 bases and 2 bases, in that order; junction bases with no gene match: 2. CDR1 and CDR2 from the germline V gene are MDHEN and SYDVKM. This CDR3 is 15 amino acids long.

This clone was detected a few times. CDR3 region: CASSFKFTSGYNEQFF. CDR3 coding DNA: TGTGCCAGCAGCTTTAAGTTTACTAGCGGGTACAATGAGCAGTTCTTC. The chain recombines TRBV5-8 with TRBJ2-1; 9 nucleotides agree with TRBD2. The CDR3 loop spans 16 amino acids. J gave up 4 bases and V 2 bases, and 7 bases lay outside the gene matches. Germline loops: CDR1 SGHTS, CDR2 YDEGEE.

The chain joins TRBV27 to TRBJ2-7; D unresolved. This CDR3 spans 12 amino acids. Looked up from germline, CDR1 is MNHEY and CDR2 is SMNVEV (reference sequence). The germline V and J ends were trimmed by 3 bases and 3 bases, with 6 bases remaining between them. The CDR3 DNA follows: TGTGCCAGCAGTTTTGCGGACTACGAGCAGTACGTC. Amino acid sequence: CASSFADYEQYV.

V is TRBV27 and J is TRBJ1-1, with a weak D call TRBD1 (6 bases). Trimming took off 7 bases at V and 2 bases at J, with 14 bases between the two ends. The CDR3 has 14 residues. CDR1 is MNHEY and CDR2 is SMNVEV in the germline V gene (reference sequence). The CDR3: CASNPQGRNTEAFF. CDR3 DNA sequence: TGTGCCAGCAATCCACAGGGACGTAACACTGAAGCTTTCTTT.

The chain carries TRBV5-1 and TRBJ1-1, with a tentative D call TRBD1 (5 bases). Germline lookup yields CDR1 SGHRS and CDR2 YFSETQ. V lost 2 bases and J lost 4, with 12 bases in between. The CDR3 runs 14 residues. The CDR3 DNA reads TGCGCCAGCAGCTTATCGGGGGTTGGCACTGAAGCTTTCTTT. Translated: CASSLSGVGTEAFF. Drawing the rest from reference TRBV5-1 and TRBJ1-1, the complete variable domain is KAGVTQTPRYLIKTRGQQVTLSCSPISGHRSVSWYQQTPGQGLQFLFEYFSETQRNKGNFPGRFSGRQFSNSRSEMNVSTLELGDSALYLCASSLSGVGTEAFFGQGTRLTVV.

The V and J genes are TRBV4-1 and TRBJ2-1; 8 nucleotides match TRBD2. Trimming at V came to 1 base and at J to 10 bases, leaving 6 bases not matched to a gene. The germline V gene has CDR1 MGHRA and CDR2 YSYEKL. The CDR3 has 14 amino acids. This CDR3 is CASSQGPLAGEQFF. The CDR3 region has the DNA TGCGCCAGCAGCCAAGGACCCCTAGCGGGCGAGCAGTTCTTC.

CDR3 amino acids: CATSREADNQPQHF. Written as DNA, the CDR3 is TGTGCCACCAGCAGAGAAGCGGATAATCAGCCCCAGCATTTT. This chain links TRBV15 with TRBJ1-5; no reliable D call. The V end was cut by 0 bases, the J end by 4 bases, with 7 bases between. Germline V gene sequence: CDR1 LNHNV, CDR2 YYDKDF (reference sequence). This CDR3 region has 14 residues.